This T cell receptor beta chain was recovered during a study of OX40 agonist ivuxolimab in advanced cancers. Across the study: Of the participants, approximately 36% had some prior anti-PD-1, anti-PD-L1 or anti-CTLA-4 therapy, which was allowed. General study points: With doses of 0.1 to 3.0 mg/kg, CD4+ and CD8+ blood T cells had undergone clonal expansion by week 6. Partial responders treated at 0.1-3.0 mg/kg exhibited clonal expansion among the lowest measured.

Trimming left V 7 bases short and J 8 bases short, with 20 bases between. The CDR3 runs 14 residues. Germline lookup yields CDR1 LNHDA and CDR2 SQIVND (reference sequence). Blood draws occurred at baseline, cycle 4 day 1, and cycle 7 day 1. Concerning this clone itself: Its antigen is as yet unknown.

Generated by immunoSEQ multiplex PCR, the TCRdb table keeps only in-frame clones and is missing some. The sample consists of tens of thousands of clones, approximately 80% of them appearing once. The sequence was obtained from an adult with an advanced solid tumor such as melanoma, head and neck, liver or kidney cancer. The input for sequencing was CD4+ or CD8+ T cells sorted from blood, taken in a trial of the OX40 agonist ivuxolimab. The V call is TRBV19, the J call TRBJ1-2; tentative D call: TRBD1 (6 bases). The CDR3 DNA reads as TGTGCCAGTACCGCCGTGCCAGGGGCGGGGGGCTACACCTTC. Translating it yields CASTAVPGAGGYTF.